The text below deals with one TCR beta chain. Assay used: immunoSEQ multiplex PCR; TCRdb lists only in-frame clones, some missing. The data hold about 270,000 clones, with approximately 90% observed a single time. This sample stems from a study of blood T cell repertoires in COVID-19. The receptor comes from a woman in her 30s with acute COVID-19. Sequenced material: PBMCs or T cells enriched from blood (not recorded which).

CDR3 amino acids: CSASRQGNSGYTF. In nucleotides, the CDR3 is TGCAGTGCTAGTCGGCAGGGGAATAGTGGCTACACCTTC. V is TRBV20-1 and J is TRBJ1-2, with D perhaps matching TRBD1 (6 bases). The CDR3 covers 13 residues. V lost 3 bases and J 7 bases, leaving 15 bases between the germline ends. Germline V gene data show CDR1 as DFQATT and CDR2 as SNEGSKA (reference sequence).